This record looks at one TCR beta chain sequence and its context. This record belongs to a study of blood T cell repertoires in COVID-19. In the study overall: The United States, Italy and Spain were the sources of the acute and convalescent COVID-19 samples. T cells, B-cell-depleted T cells, or PBMCs provided the cDNA or gDNA that served as material.

In the study's own analysis: It was from reference gene primer amplification that nucleated cell counts were estimated. Data came from immunoSEQ multiplex PCR; TCRdb stores just in-frame clones and leaves some out. V and J calls and clone size are as listed in that table; D and trimming were resolved from the DNA. The sample has 220,000 or so clones, approximately 80% seen once. CDR1 and CDR2 from the germline V gene are SGHTS and YDEGEE. Between the trimmed V and J ends, which lost 4 bases and 5 bases, there was a span of 12 bases. The CDR3 runs to 13 residues. The clonotype comes from a woman at least 80 years old with acute or convalescent COVID-19. Material: peripheral blood. The rearrangement uses TRBV5-8 and TRBJ1-2, with D tentatively TRBD1 (5 bases). The CDR3 DNA is TGTGCCAGCAGCCCCGCTGCAGGGTATGGCTACACCTTC. This sequence encodes CASSPAAGYGYTF.